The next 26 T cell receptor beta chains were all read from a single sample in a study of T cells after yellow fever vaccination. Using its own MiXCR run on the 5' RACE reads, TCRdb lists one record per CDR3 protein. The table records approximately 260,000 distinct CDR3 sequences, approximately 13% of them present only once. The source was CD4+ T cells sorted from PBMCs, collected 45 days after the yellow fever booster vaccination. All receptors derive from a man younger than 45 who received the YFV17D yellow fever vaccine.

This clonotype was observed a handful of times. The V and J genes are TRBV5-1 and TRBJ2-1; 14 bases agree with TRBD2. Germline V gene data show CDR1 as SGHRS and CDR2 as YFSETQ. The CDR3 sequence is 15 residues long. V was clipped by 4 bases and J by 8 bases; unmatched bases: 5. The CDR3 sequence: CASSRGTSGSYEQFF. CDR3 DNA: TGCGCCAGCAGCCGTGGGACTAGCGGGAGTTATGAGCAGTTCTTC.

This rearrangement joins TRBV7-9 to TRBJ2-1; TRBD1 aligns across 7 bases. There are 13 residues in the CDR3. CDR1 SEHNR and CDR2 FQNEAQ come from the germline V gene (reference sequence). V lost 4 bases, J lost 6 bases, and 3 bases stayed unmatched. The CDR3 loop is CASSWDSPNEQFF. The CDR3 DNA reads TGTGCCAGCAGCTGGGACAGTCCCAATGAGCAGTTCTTC.

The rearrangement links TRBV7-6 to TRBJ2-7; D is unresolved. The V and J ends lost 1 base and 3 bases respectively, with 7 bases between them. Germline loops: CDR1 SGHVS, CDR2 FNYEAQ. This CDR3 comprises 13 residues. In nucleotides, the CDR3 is TGTGCCAGCAGCTTAGATGGTTTCTACGAGCAGTACTTC. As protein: CASSLDGFYEQYF.

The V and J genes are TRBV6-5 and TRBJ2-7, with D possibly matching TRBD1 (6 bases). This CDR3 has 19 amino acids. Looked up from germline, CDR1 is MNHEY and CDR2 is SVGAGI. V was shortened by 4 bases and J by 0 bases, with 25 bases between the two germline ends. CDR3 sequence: CASSSGTQGPLEPSYEQYF. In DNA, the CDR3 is TGTGCCAGCAGTTCCGGGACACAGGGCCCGCTTGAACCCTCCTACGAGCAGTACTTC.

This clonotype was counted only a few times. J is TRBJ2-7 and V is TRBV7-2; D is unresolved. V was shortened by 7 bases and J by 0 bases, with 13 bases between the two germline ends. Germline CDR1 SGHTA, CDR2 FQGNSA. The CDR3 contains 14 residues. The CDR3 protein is CASNPGLSSYEQYF. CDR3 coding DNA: TGTGCCAGCAATCCTGGGTTAAGCTCCTACGAGCAGTACTTC.

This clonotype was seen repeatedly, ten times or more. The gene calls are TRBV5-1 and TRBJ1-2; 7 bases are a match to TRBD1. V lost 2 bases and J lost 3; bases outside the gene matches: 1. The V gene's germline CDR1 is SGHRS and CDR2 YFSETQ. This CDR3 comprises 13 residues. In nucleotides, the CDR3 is TGCGCCAGCAGCTTAGGGGGCGACTATGGCTACACCTTC. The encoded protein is CASSLGGDYGYTF.

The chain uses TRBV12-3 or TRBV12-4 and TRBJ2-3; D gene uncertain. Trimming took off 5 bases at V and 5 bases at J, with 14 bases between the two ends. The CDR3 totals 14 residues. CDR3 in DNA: TGTGCCAGCAGTCTGAGACCTAAGGAAGATACGCAGTATTTT. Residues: CASSLRPKEDTQYF.

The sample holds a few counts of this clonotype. The chain's CDR3 is CASSSRHDFEQYF. CDR3 bases: TGCGCCAGCAGCTCCCGCCACGACTTCGAGCAGTACTTC. The chain recombines TRBV5-1 with TRBJ2-7, with D unresolved. V shed 3 bases and J shed 6 bases, with 13 bases lying between them. This CDR3 has 13 residues. Looked up from germline, CDR1 is SGHRS and CDR2 is YFSETQ.

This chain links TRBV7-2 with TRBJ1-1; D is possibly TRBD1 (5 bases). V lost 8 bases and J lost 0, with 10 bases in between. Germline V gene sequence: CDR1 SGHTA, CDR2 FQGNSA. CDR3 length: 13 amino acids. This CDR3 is CASFTGLNTEAFF. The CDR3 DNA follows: TGTGCCAGCTTCACAGGCTTGAACACTGAAGCTTTCTTT.

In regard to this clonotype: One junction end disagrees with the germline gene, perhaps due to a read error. CDR3 sequence: CASSLGSSGHYNEQFF. In nucleotides, the CDR3 is TGTGCTAGCAGCTTAGGGAGTAGCGGGCACTACAATGAGCAGTTCTTC. The chain has TRBV7-7 and TRBJ2-1; 7 positions match TRBD2. This CDR3 has 16 residues. Germline CDR1 reads SSHAT; CDR2 reads FNYEAQ (reference sequence). Full variable domain (rest looked up from reference TRBV7-7 and TRBJ2-1): GAGVSQSPRYKVTKRGQDVTLRCDPISSHATLYWYQQALGQGPEFLTYFNYEAQPDKSGLPSDRFSAERPEGSISTLTIQRTEQRDSAMYRCASSLGSSGHYNEQFFGPGTRLTVL.

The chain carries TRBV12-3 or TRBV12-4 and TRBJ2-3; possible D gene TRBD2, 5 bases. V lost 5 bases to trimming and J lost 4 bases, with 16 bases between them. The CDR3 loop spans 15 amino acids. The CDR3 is CASSTPLVASDTQYF. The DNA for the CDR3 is TGTGCCAGCAGTACCCCACTAGTGGCCTCAGATACGCAGTATTTT.

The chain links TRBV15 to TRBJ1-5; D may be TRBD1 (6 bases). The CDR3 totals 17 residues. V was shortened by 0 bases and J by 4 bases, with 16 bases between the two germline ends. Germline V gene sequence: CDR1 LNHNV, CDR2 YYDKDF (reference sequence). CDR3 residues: CATSRDLRGSWNQPQHF. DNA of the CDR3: TGTGCCACCAGCAGAGATCTTAGGGGGTCTTGGAATCAGCCCCAGCATTTT.

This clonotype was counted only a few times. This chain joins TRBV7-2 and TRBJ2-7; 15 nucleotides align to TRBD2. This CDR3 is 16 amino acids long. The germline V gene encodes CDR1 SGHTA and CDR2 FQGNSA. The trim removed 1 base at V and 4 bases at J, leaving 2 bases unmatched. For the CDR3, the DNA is TGTGCCAGCAGCTTAGAAGGGACTAGCGGGAGGTACGAGCAGTACTTC. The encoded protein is CASSLEGTSGRYEQYF.

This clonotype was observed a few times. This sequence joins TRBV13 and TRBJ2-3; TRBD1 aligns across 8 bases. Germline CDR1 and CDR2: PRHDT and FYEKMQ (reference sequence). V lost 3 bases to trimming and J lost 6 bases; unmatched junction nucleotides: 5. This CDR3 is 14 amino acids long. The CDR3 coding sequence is TGTGCCAGCAGCTTGACAGGGGACCTTGATACGCAGTATTTT. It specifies CASSLTGDLDTQYF.

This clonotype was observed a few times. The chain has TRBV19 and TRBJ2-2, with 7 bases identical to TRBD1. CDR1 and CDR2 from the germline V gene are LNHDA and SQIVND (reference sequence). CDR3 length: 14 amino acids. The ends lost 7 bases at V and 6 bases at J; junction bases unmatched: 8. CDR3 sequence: CASTLGQVAGELFF. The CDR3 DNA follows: TGTGCCAGTACCCTCGGACAGGTTGCCGGGGAGCTGTTTTTT.

DNA of the CDR3: TGCGCCAGCAGCTTTTATAGCGGGGTCACAGATACGCAGTATTTT. Translated, it gives CASSFYSGVTDTQYF. The V gene is TRBV5-1, the J gene TRBJ2-3; 8 bases line up with TRBD2. The ends lost 2 bases at V and 2 bases at J; junction bases unmatched: 4. The CDR3 length is 15 residues. Per germline, CDR1 SGHRS and CDR2 YFSETQ.

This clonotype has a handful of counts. The CDR3 loop is CSASVASYNEQFF. CDR3 bases: TGCAGTGCTAGTGTAGCTTCCTACAATGAGCAGTTCTTC. The rearrangement joins TRBV20-1 to TRBJ2-1; unclear D gene. V was clipped by 3 bases and J by 1 base, with 7 bases between them. The CDR3 is 13 residues long. Germline V lookup: CDR1 DFQATT, CDR2 SNEGSKA (reference sequence).

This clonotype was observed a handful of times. DNA of the CDR3: TGTGCCAGCAGTTCACCGGGTCTAACCAAGAACACTGAAGCTTTCTTT. Its protein is CASSSPGLTKNTEAFF. The V gene is TRBV28, the J gene TRBJ1-1; no definite D call. CDR3 length: 16 residues. Trimming left V 4 bases short and J 1 base short, with 16 bases between. Germline CDR1 reads MDHEN; CDR2 reads SYDVKM.

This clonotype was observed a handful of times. CDR3 loop: CSARTTGQGAALAETQYF. CDR3 bases: TGCAGTGCTAGAACTACCGGACAGGGGGCAGCGCTGGCAGAGACCCAGTACTTC. V usage is TRBV20-1 and J usage is TRBJ2-5; 11 bases line up with TRBD1. This CDR3 has 18 amino acids. The germline V gene has CDR1 DFQATT and CDR2 SNEGSKA (reference sequence). V was clipped by 2 bases and J by 4 bases; unmatched bases: 15.

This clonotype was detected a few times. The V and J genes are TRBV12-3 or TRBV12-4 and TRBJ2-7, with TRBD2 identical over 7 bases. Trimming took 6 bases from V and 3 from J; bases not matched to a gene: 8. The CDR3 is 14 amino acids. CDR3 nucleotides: TGTGCCAGCAGCCTAGCGGAGGGTTTCTACGAGCAGTACTTC. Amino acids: CASSLAEGFYEQYF.

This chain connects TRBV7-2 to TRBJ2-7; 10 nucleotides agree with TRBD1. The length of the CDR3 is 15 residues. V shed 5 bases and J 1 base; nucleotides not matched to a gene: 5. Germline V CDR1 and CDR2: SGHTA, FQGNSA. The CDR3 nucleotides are TGTGCCAGCAGCCCCGGGACAGGGGTTTCCTACGAGCAGTACTTC. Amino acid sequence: CASSPGTGVSYEQYF.

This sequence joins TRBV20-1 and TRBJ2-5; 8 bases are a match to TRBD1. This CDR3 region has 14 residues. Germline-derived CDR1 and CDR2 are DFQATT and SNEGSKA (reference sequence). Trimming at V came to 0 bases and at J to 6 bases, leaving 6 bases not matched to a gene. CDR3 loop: CSARDGWTGKTQYF. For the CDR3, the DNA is TGCAGTGCTAGAGATGGGTGGACAGGGAAGACCCAGTACTTC.

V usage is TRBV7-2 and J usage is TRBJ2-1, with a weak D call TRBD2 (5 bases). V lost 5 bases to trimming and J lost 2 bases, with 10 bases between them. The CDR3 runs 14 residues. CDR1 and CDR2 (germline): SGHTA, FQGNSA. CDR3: CASSLSGPYNEQFF. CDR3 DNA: TGTGCCAGCAGCCTAAGCGGACCCTACAATGAGCAGTTCTTC.

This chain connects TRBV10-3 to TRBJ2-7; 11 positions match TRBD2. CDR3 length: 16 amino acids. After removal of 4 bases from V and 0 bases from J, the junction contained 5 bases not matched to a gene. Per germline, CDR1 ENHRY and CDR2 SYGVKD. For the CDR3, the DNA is TGTGCCATCAGTGGGAGAACTAGCGGGAGCTCCTACGAGCAGTACTTC. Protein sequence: CAISGRTSGSSYEQYF.

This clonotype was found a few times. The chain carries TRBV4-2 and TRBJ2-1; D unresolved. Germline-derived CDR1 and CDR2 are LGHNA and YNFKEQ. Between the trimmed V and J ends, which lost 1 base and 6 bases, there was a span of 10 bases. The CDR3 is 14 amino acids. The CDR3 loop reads CASSQAFLSNEQFF. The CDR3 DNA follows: TGTGCCAGCAGCCAAGCCTTCCTTTCCAATGAGCAGTTCTTC.

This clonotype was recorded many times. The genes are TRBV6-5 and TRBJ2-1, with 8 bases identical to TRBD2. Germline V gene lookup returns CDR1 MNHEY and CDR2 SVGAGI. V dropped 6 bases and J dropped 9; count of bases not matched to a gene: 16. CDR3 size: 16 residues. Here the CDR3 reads CASRYTESGRGGEQFF. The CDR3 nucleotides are TGTGCCAGCAGGTACACCGAAAGCGGGAGAGGGGGTGAGCAGTTCTTC.